These T cell receptor beta chains were read from a single sample in a study of blood T cell repertoires in COVID-19. Using immunoSEQ multiplex PCR, the repertoire was profiled, and TCRdb retains in-frame clones only, with some absent. The sample lists 35,000 to 50,000 clones; about 88% were seen once. Sequenced input: peripheral blood. The receptors stem from a human donor in a cohort sampled during active COVID-19. Each CDR3 is given with its conserved first and last residue. The order of the fields is CDR3 protein, CDR3 DNA, J gene, D gene, clone size, V gene. D genes are given only for firm matches. Only some rows state a clone size, as once, few, many or a class for expanded clones.

CASSPRTGGSYEQYF,TGTGCCAGCAGCCCGAGGACAGGGGGCTCCTACGAGCAGTACTTC,TRBJ2-7,TRBD1,NA,TRBV9
CASSYSMQDTYEQYF,TGTGCCAGCAGTTACTCGATGCAGGACACCTACGAGCAGTACTTC,TRBJ2-7,NA,few,TRBV6-5
CASSILAGGPDTQYF,TGTGCCAGCAGCATACTAGCGGGGGGGCCAGATACGCAGTATTTT,TRBJ2-3,TRBD2,few,TRBV11-2
CASSQTRTSGGAGELFF,TGCGCCAGCAGCCAAACCCGGACTAGCGGGGGGGCCGGGGAGCTGTTTTTT,TRBJ2-2,TRBD2,NA,TRBV4-1
CASSQTGTYEQYF,TGCGCCAGCAGCCAGACAGGAACCTACGAGCAGTACTTC,TRBJ2-7,NA,NA,TRBV4-1
CASSRVEGWDGYTF,TGTGCCAGCAGTAGGGTTGAGGGCTGGGATGGCTACACCTTC,TRBJ1-2,NA,once,TRBV19
CASNNKGVGEPQHF,TGTGCCAGTAATAATAAGGGGGTCGGAGAGCCCCAGCATTTT,TRBJ1-5,NA,NA,TRBV19
CATQPEGVYEQYF,TGTGCCACCCAACCTGAAGGAGTGTACGAGCAGTACTTC,TRBJ2-7,NA,once,TRBV6-5
CASSPYSDTQYF,TGTGCCAGCAGCCCCTACTCAGATACGCAGTATTTT,TRBJ2-3,NA,NA,TRBV11-2
CASRSQGAENYGYTF,TGTGCCAGCAGGTCACAGGGGGCGGAGAACTATGGCTACACCTTC,TRBJ1-2,TRBD1,NA,TRBV6-5
CASSWGEQETQYF,TGTGCCAGCTCCTGGGGGGAGCAAGAGACCCAGTACTTC,TRBJ2-5,NA,once,TRBV11-3
CSASAQRGSKTQYF,TGCAGTGCTAGTGCCCAGCGGGGATCGAAGACCCAGTACTTC,TRBJ2-5,TRBD2,medium-sized,TRBV20-1
CAISENMYGYTF,TGTGCCATCAGTGAGAACATGTATGGCTACACCTTC,TRBJ1-2,NA,once,TRBV10-3
CASSQRSLARRRNTGELFF,TGCGCCAGCAGCCAAAGGTCACTAGCTAGGCGCCGGAACACCGGGGAGCTGTTTTTT,TRBJ2-2,NA,NA,TRBV4-1
CAWSSDRGRQETQYF,TGTGCCTGGAGTTCGGACAGGGGAAGACAAGAGACCCAGTACTTC,TRBJ2-5,TRBD1,NA,TRBV30
CASSQAEGVNSPLHF,TGTGCCAGCAGCCAAGCGGAAGGGGTTAATTCACCCCTCCACTTT,TRBJ1-6,NA,NA,TRBV3-1/TRBV3-2
CASSVATDRAHGYTF,TGTGCCAGCAGCGTAGCTACTGACAGGGCCCATGGCTACACCTTC,TRBJ1-2,TRBD1,NA,TRBV9
CASSELGAEAFF,TGTGCCAGCAGTGAACTAGGGGCTGAAGCTTTCTTT,TRBJ1-1,NA,few,TRBV6-1
CASSRQRTTYEQYF,TGTGCCAGCTCACGTCAGAGGACTACCTACGAGCAGTACTTC,TRBJ2-7,NA,NA,TRBV18
CASSETGPTDTQYF,TGCGCCAGCAGCGAGACAGGGCCCACAGATACGCAGTATTTT,TRBJ2-3,TRBD1,NA,TRBV5-1
CASSQELRDRALRQYF,TGTGCCAGCAGCCAGGAGCTCCGGGACAGGGCCCTCCGGCAGTACTTC,TRBJ2-7,TRBD1,NA,TRBV4-2
CATQSLTGTGGGEQYF,TGTGCCACCCAAAGCCTGACCGGGACAGGGGGCGGCGAGCAGTACTTC,TRBJ2-7,TRBD1,few,TRBV10-3
CASSQAAGHGYTF,TGTGCCAGCAGCCAAGCGGCAGGGCATGGCTACACCTTC,TRBJ1-2,NA,NA,TRBV3-1/TRBV3-2
CASSPRRSGPLTTGANVLTF,TGTGCCAGCTCACCGCGGAGATCTGGTCCGTTAACCACCGGGGCCAACGTCCTGACTTTC,TRBJ2-6,NA,NA,TRBV18
CASSLAGTRYEQYF,TGTGCCAGCAGCTTAGCAGGAACCCGCTACGAGCAGTACTTC,TRBJ2-7,NA,NA,TRBV13
CASSFTVTNYGYTF,TGTGCCAGCAGCTTTACGGTGACTAACTATGGCTACACCTTC,TRBJ1-2,NA,NA,TRBV5-4
CASSPGPSPYGYTF,TGTGCCAGCTCACCTGGGCCTTCTCCCTATGGCTACACCTTC,TRBJ1-2,NA,NA,TRBV18
CASTYTDTQYF,TGTGCCAGCACTTACACAGATACGCAGTATTTT,TRBJ2-3,NA,NA,TRBV12-3/TRBV12-4
CASSPLGGGHEQYF,TGTGCCAGCAGTCCCCTGGGCGGGGGCCACGAGCAGTACTTC,TRBJ2-7,NA,NA,TRBV25-1
CAWSADSSYNEQFF,TGTGCCTGGAGTGCGGACAGCTCCTACAATGAGCAGTTCTTC,TRBJ2-1,NA,once,TRBV30
CASRGQRGGPDTQYF,TGTGCCAGCAGGGGACAGCGGGGGGGGCCAGATACGCAGTATTTT,TRBJ2-3,TRBD2,NA,TRBV2
CASSFAGGNEQFF,TGTGCCAGCAGTTTTGCGGGGGGCAATGAGCAGTTCTTC,TRBJ2-1,TRBD2,NA,TRBV12-3/TRBV12-4
CASSYDFRGQPQHF,TGTGCCAGCAGTTACGATTTCAGGGGACAGCCCCAGCATTTT,TRBJ1-5,NA,NA,TRBV6-5
CASSPFSVYGYTF,TGTGCCAGCAGCCCCTTCAGTGTATATGGCTACACCTTC,TRBJ1-2,NA,NA,TRBV5-6
CASSLAGRGTDTQYF,TGCGCCAGCAGCTTGGCCGGGCGGGGCACAGATACGCAGTATTTT,TRBJ2-3,NA,NA,TRBV5-1